This T cell receptor (beta chain) was recovered during a study of T-cell reconstitution after alpha-beta-depleted transplantation in children (dated by TCRdb to 2016 to 2017). With respect to the entire study: Using TCR repertoire profiling, the study quantitatively followed how T-cell immune reconstitution unfolded in children after TCRalphabeta/CD19-depleted allogeneic hematopoietic cell transplantation.

The library was built by means of PCR. These reads were obtained on an Illumina HiSeq 2500. To normalize quantification of the TCRbeta repertoire, the TCR libraries were built with molecular barcoding that relied on unique molecular identifiers. Using fastp at Q25 and MiXCR, TCRdb reprocessed the public reads and kept productive beta chains. Each entry merges the rows of one CDR3 protein and shows their most common DNA and genes. Here the sample has roughly 590,000 distinct CDR3 sequences; over 15% occur a single time. The ten largest account for approximately 1% of the sample. In its sample, this clonotype was seen many times. Its antigen has not been determined. No base quality information exists; no much larger clone differs at one position. V was cut back by 6 bases and J by 7 bases, leaving a gap of 10 bases between them. CDR1 and CDR2 are read off the germline V gene (reference sequence) as DFQATT and SNEGSKA. The CDR3 holds 11 amino acids from the cysteine to the phenylalanine. Only CDR3 DNA remains: 33 bases, in frame from the first base.

The sequence was obtained from a human donor who donated a stem cell graft to a child with acute myeloid leukemia. The chain couples TRBV20-1 to TRBJ2-1; a confident D gene designation cannot be given. The source material was PBMCs from the stem cell graft donor, sampled from the stem cell graft. The CDR3 has the sequence CSARRENEQFF. Here is the DNA: TGCAGTGCCCGAAGGGAAAATGAGCAGTTCTTC.